This entry features one TCR beta chain sequence. An amount of RNA that ranged from roughly 0.45 to 1 ug was reverse transcribed with random hexamers. The amplification used immunoSEQ multiplex PCR on TCR beta CDR3; it spanned 54 Vbeta and 13 Jbeta. TCRdb re-derived calls from the immunoSEQ multiplex PCR reads in MiXCR, one entry per CDR3 protein. Of 200,000 or so distinct CDR3 sequences in the sample, more than 90% were seen once. The data stem from a study of CD8 T cells in Susac syndrome. This CDR3 has 13 residues. CDR1 GTSNPN and CDR2 SVGIG come from the germline V gene (reference sequence). The trim removed 4 bases at V and 3 bases at J, leaving 3 bases unmatched. In blood CD8+ and CD4+ T cells, TCR beta underwent sequencing. FACS was used to enrich TEMRA cells, whereas the CD8+ and CD4+ T cells were obtained by negative isolation.

This clonotype was sampled from a human donor with multiple sclerosis. The gene calls are TRBV30 and TRBJ2-3; 8 bases are shared with TRBD2. Material for sequencing was CD4+ T cells from PBMCs. The CDR3 is CAWNAGGTDTQYF. CDR3 coding DNA: TGTGCCTGGAACGCGGGAGGTACAGATACGCAGTATTTT. Supplemented by reference TRBV30 and TRBJ2-3, the full variable domain reads SQTIHQWPATLVQPVGSPLSLECTVEGTSNPNLYWYRQAAGRGLQLLFYSVGIGQISSEVPQNLSASRPQDRQFILSSKKLLLSDSGFYLCAWNAGGTDTQYFGPGTRLTVL.